This is a list of T cell receptor beta chains from one sample in a study of blood T cells in healthy people across ages. TCRdb used MiXCR to reprocess the 5' RACE reads, holding one entry per CDR3 protein. The table lists roughly 930,000 distinct CDR3 sequences, under 50% of them singletons, with roughly an eighth in the top ten. Source material: blood. All receptors come from a man under 40 in good health. The conserved cysteine and the conserved F or W are not part of the CDR3 here. A D gene is named only where the DNA matches it firmly.

TRBV2 | TRBD2 | 14 | ASSPLGGAAYNEQF
TRBV3-1 | TRBD1 | 14 | ASSPTGGLRAETQY
TRBV15 | NA | 11 | ATSKWTSDEQY
TRBV27 | NA | 13 | ASSTTSQGFDEQF
TRBV4-2 | NA | 14 | ASSQAPQSRTDTQY
TRBV5-1 | TRBD2 | 14 | ASSLETSGGTDEQF
TRBV7-9 | TRBD1 | 12 | ASSPTGGTYEQF
TRBV7-2 | NA | 10 | ASREDTDTQY
TRBV18 | NA | 11 | ASSPPPGYEQY
TRBV12-3/TRBV12-4 | TRBD2 | 13 | ASLLGRGDTGELF
TRBV20-1 | NA | 10 | SAALPAYEQF
TRBV12-3/TRBV12-4 | NA | 14 | ASSLRDLGVAGELF
TRBV27 | TRBD1 | 14 | ASSSPQQGWADTQY
TRBV30 | NA | 15 | AWSGVFPGRSSYEQY
TRBV20-1 | TRBD2 | 17 | SARGGASGGPASTDTQY
TRBV20-1 | TRBD2 | 12 | SASGLAGEETQY
TRBV6-5 | NA | 12 | ASSFPGVGTEAF
TRBV4-1 | NA | 13 | ASSLLWGAKNIQY
TRBV20-1 | TRBD2 | 12 | SALSSGGADTQY
TRBV6-5 | NA | 10 | ASSTPGQEAF
TRBV5-1 | TRBD2 | 14 | ASSFLTSGEGNIQY
TRBV27 | TRBD2 | 13 | ASRGLAGNTDTQY
TRBV6-5 | TRBD2 | 11 | ASRQTSGGEQF
TRBV2 | TRBD1 | 15 | ASSEFISVGTGYGYT
TRBV10-2 | NA | 12 | ASMANGTSYEQY
TRBV2 | NA | 12 | ASSEEASSYEQY
TRBV27 | NA | 11 | ASSYLKGAEAF
TRBV12-3/TRBV12-4 | TRBD2 | 12 | ASSWLAGEETQY
TRBV5-6 | NA | 13 | ASSRGTANTGELF
TRBV7-2 | NA | 9 | ASSFLETQY
TRBV6-2/TRBV6-3 | NA | 16 | ASSYSAVGGDGTDTQY
TRBV6-6 | NA | 12 | ASSRQGDNYGYT
TRBV10-3 | TRBD2 | 13 | AISTGLAGIYEQY
TRBV7-2 | TRBD1 | 11 | ASSTRGQQTQY
TRBV27 | TRBD2 | 14 | ASSTWASGDQETQY
TRBV2 | NA | 12 | ASSLQGRGEKLF
TRBV27 | TRBD2 | 13 | ASSLSAGGTGEQY
TRBV10-3 | TRBD1 | 13 | AISESDREIYGYT
TRBV7-2 | NA | 11 | ASSFREYTEAF
TRBV29-1 | NA | 12 | SVSGGPRTDTQY
TRBV6-2/TRBV6-3 | NA | 10 | ASSYSGQGRF
TRBV7-6 | NA | 14 | ASSLAYGGAFEKLF
TRBV29-1 | NA | 11 | SGLRLSTDTQY
TRBV27 | TRBD1 | 12 | ASRTQGVGEKLF